Given below is one T cell receptor (beta chain) in context. TCRdb's copy holds only in-frame clones and misses some; the assay was immunoSEQ multiplex PCR. The sample lists about 110,000 clones; approximately 87% were seen once. The sample is drawn from a study of cytomegalovirus exposure and HLA in healthy donors. Sequencing was carried out using PBMCs. The sequence was obtained from a woman aged 25-40 years in good health and CMV-seropositive.

CDR3: CASTSGGSLTDTQYF. The DNA for the CDR3 is TGTGCCAGCACCTCGGGGGGTTCATTGACAGATACGCAGTATTTT. V and J are TRBV28 and TRBJ2-3, with TRBD2 matching 7 bases. CDR3 length: 15 amino acids. V trimming: 7 bases; J trimming: 3 bases; junction bases outside the gene matches: 10. Per the germline V gene, CDR1 is MDHEN and CDR2 is SYDVKM. Complete variable domain (other parts from reference TRBV28 and TRBJ2-3): DVKVTQSSRYLVKRTGEKVFLECVQDMDHENMFWYRQDPGLGLRLIYFSYDVKMKEKGDIPEGYSVSREKKERFSLILESASTNQTSMYLCASTSGGSLTDTQYFGPGTRLTVL.